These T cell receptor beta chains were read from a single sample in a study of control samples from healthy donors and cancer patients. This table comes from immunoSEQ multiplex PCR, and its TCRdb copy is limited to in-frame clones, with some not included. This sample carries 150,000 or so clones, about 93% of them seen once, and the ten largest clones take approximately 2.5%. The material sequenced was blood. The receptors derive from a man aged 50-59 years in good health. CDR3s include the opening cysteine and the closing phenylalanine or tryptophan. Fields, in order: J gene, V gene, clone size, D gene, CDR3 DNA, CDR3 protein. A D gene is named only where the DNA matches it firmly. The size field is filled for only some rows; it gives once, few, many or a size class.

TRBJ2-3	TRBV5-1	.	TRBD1	TGCGCCAGCAGCTTGGCCGGGGACAGGTCAACAGATACGCAGTATTTT	CASSLAGDRSTDTQYF
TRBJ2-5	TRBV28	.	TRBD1	TGTGCCAGCAGTTCGCAGGGGGCGCGGGGGACCCAGTACTTC	CASSSQGARGTQYF
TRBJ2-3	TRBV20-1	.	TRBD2	TGCAGTGCTAGTGGACTAGCGGGAGTCGCAGATACGCAGTATTTT	CSASGLAGVADTQYF
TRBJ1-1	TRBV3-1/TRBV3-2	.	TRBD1	TGTGCCAGCAGCCCGAAGACAGGGGTCACTGAAGCTTTCTTT	CASSPKTGVTEAFF
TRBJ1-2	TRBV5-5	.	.	TGTGCCAGCAGCTTTTTGCTGTTAGACTATGGCTACACCTTC	CASSFLLLDYGYTF
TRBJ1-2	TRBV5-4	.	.	TGTGCCAGCAGGCGGGGGACTGGCGGGGGCTATGGCTACACCTTC	CASRRGTGGGYGYTF
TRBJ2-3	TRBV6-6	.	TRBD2	TGTGCCAGCAGTTTTGGGACTAGCGGGGTAGATACGCAGTATTTT	CASSFGTSGVDTQYF
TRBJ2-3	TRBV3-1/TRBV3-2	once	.	TGTGCCAGCAGCCCGGGCAGGGGATTCACAGATACGCAGTATTTT	CASSPGRGFTDTQYF
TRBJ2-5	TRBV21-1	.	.	TGTGCCAGCAGCAAATTAGGACTGACAGGGAAAGGAGAGACCCAGTACTTC	CASSKLGLTGKGETQYF
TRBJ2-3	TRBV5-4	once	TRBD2	TGTGCCAGCAGCGGGCAGGGGTTACCGGGACTAGCCTTCCTTACAGATACGCAGTATTTT	CASSGQGLPGLAFLTDTQYF
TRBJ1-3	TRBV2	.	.	TGTGCCAGCAGTGGTGGGGCGAGACGGGCTGGAAACACCATATATTTT	CASSGGARRAGNTIYF
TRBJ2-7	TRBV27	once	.	TGTGCCAGCGGAAAACGGATGGTGCCCTACGAGCAGTACTTC	CASGKRMVPYEQYF
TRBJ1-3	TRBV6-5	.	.	TGTGCCGTAGGGACTTCTGGAAACACCATATATTTT	CAVGTSGNTIYF
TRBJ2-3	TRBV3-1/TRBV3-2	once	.	TGTGCCAGCAGCCTTCTCACAGATACGCAGTATTTT	CASSLLTDTQYF
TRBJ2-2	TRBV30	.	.	TGTGCCTGGAGCCCGTCACATACCGGGGAGCTGTTTTTT	CAWSPSHTGELFF
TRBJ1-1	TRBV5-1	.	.	TGCGCCAGCAGCTTGGCGGCAGGGCAGGGAATTGCTGAAGCTTTCTTT	CASSLAAGQGIAEAFF
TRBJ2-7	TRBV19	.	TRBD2	TGTGCCAGTACCACGGGGGGATTCCCCTACGAGCAGTACTTC	CASTTGGFPYEQYF
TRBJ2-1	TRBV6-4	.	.	TGTGCCAGCAGTGTGTCTTTCCGGTCTTTAGGCAGTGAGCAGTTCTTC	CASSVSFRSLGSEQFF
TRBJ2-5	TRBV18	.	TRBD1	TGTGCCAGCTCACCTGACAGGGGGGAGACCCAGTACTTC	CASSPDRGETQYF
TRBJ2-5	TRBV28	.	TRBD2	TGTGCCAGCAGTTTGGGACTAGCGGGGGAGACCCAGTACTTC	CASSLGLAGETQYF
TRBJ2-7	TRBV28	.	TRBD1	TGTGCCACCTTACGGACAGGAAGCTCCTACGAGCAGTACTTC	CATLRTGSSYEQYF
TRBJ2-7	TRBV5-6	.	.	TGTGCCAGCAGCTTGTCACAGCAGCAGTACTTC	CASSLSQQQYF
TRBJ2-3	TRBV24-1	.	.	TGTGCCACCAGAGCTTGGGCGGAAGATACGCAGTATTTT	CATRAWAEDTQYF
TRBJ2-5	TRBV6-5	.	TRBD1	TGTGCCAGCAGTACAACAGGGGGCGCGGGGACCCAGTACTTC	CASSTTGGAGTQYF
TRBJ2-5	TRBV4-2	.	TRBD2	TGTGCCAGCAGCCAAGATTTTCGGGGGAGGGGAGGGAAAGAGACCCAGTACTTC	CASSQDFRGRGGKETQYF
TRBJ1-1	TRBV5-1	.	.	TGCGCCAGCACCCCTGACAGCATGAACACTGAAGCTTTCTTT	CASTPDSMNTEAFF
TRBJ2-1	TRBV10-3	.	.	TGTGCTCATGGGCTAGAGTTGGGTGAGCAGTTCTTC	CAHGLELGEQFF
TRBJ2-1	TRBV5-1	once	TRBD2	TGCGCCAGCAGCTCGGGGACTAGCGGGAGAGACAATGAGCAGTTCTTC	CASSSGTSGRDNEQFF
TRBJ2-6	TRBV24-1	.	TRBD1	TGTGCCACCAGTGATCTACCGAGGGGGCTCGGGGCCAACGTCCTGACTTTC	CATSDLPRGLGANVLTF
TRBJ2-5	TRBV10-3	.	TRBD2	TGTGCCATCAAGGGTAGCGGGTTCCAAGAGACCCAGTACTTC	CAIKGSGFQETQYF
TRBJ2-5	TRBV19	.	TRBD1	TGTGCCAGTAGTATAACCCGGACAGGGAGAGAGACCCAGTACTTC	CASSITRTGRETQYF
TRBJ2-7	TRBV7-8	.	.	TGTGCCAGCAGCTTAGCGGACAGCTCCTACGAGCAGTACTTC	CASSLADSSYEQYF
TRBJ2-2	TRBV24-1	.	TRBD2	TGTGCCACCAATGCGGGAGTGAACACCGGGGAGCTGTTTTTT	CATNAGVNTGELFF
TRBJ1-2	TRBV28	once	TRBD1	TGTGCCAGCGGGGCAGGGGGTACCTATGGCTACACCTTC	CASGAGGTYGYTF
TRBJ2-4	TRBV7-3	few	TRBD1	TGTGCCAGCAGCCCCCAACCGGGACAGGGGTCTCACATTCAGTACTTC	CASSPQPGQGSHIQYF
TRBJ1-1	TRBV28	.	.	TGTGCCAGCAGTTTACACTCTCTCTGGAAGTCTGAAGCTTTCTTT	CASSLHSLWKSEAFF
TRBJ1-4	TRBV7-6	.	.	TGTGCCAGCAGCTTAAATAGGGCCAATGAAAAACTGTTTTTT	CASSLNRANEKLFF